This T cell receptor beta chain appears in the sequencing data of a study of T cell changes during pregnancy in multiple sclerosis. Here immunoSEQ multiplex PCR was the method, and the copy in TCRdb shows in-frame clones only, minus some. The sample lists 50,000 or so clones, less than 95% occurring once. The sequence came from a female donor in good health, enrolled as a control in a pregnancy study. The starting material was CD4+ T cells from peripheral blood mononuclear cells, obtained after pregnancy.

CDR3: CASRIAGGTDTQYF. The CDR3 DNA is TGCGCCAGCAGGATAGCGGGGGGCACAGATACGCAGTATTTT. The V call is TRBV5-1, the J call TRBJ2-3, with TRBD2 matching over 9 bases. J gave up 1 base and V 5 bases, and 2 bases lay outside the gene matches. The CDR3 is made up of 14 amino acids. Germline V gives CDR1 SGHRS, CDR2 YFSETQ.